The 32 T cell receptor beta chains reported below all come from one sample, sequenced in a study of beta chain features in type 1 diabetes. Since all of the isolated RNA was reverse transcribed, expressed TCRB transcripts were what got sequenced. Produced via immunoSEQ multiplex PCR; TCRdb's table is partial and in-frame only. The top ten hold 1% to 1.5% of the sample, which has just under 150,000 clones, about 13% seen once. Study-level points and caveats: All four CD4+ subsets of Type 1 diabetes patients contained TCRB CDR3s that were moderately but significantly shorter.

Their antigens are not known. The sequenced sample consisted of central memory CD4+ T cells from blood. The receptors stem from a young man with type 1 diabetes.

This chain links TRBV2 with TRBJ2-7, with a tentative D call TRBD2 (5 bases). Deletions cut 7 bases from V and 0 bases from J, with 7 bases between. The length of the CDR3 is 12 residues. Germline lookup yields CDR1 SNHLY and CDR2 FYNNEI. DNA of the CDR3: TGTGCCAGCACGGAGGTCTCCTACGAGCAGTACTTC. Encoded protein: CASTEVSYEQYF.

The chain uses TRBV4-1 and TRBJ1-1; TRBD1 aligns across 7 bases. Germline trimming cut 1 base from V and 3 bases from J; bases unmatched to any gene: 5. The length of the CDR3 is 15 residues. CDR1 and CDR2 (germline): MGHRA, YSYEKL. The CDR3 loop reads CASSQVQGIDTEAFF. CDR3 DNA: TGCGCCAGCAGCCAAGTACAGGGGATAGACACTGAAGCTTTCTTT.

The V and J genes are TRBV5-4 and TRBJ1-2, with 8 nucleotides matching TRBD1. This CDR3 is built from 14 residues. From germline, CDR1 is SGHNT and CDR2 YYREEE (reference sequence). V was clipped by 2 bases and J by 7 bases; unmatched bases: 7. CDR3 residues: CASSFTDRVSGYTF. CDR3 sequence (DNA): TGTGCCAGCAGCTTCACGGACAGGGTCTCTGGCTACACCTTC.

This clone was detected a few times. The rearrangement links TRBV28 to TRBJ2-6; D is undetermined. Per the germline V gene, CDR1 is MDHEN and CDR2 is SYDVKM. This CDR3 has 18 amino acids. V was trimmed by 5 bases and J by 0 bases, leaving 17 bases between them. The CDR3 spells CASSAPKGSNSGANVLTF. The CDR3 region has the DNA TGTGCCAGCAGTGCCCCAAAGGGTTCGAACTCTGGGGCCAACGTCCTGACTTTC.

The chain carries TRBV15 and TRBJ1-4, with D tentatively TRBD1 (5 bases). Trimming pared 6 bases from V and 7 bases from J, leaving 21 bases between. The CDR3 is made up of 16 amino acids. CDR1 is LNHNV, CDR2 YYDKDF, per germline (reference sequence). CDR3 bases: TGTGCCACCAGTCCCCTGCAGGGCAGCCAGCCTGAAAAACTGTTTTTT. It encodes CATSPLQGSQPEKLFF.

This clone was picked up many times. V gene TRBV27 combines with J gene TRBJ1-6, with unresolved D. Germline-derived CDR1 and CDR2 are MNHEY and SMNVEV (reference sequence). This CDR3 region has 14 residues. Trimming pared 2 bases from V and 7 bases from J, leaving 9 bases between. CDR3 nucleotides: TGTGCCAGCAGTTTAGCGGGAGGCAATTCACCCCTCCACTTT. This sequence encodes CASSLAGGNSPLHF.

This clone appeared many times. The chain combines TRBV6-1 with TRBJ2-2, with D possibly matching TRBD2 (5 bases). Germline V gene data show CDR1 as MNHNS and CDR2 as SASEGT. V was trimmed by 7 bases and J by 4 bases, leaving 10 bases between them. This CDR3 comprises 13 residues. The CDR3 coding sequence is TGTGCCAGCATACCAGCGGCCACCGGGGAGCTGTTTTTT. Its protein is CASIPAATGELFF.

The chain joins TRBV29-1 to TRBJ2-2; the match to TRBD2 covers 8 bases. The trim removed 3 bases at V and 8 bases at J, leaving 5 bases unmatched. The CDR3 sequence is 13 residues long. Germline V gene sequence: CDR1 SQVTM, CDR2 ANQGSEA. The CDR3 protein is CSVDRGGRGELFF. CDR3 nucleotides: TGCAGCGTTGATAGGGGCGGGAGGGGGGAGCTGTTTTTT.

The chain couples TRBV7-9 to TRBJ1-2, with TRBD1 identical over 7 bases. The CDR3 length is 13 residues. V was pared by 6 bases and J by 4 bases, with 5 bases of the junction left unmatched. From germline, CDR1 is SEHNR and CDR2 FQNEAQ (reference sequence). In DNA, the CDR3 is TGTGCCAGCAGACCGACAGGGACCTATGGCTACACCTTC. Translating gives CASRPTGTYGYTF.

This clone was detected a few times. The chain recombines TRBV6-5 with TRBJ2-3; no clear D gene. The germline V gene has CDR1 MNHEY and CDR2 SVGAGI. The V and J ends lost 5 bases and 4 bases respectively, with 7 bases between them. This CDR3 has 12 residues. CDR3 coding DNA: TGTGCCAGCAGTCTTCCCGCAGATACGCAGTATTTT. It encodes CASSLPADTQYF.

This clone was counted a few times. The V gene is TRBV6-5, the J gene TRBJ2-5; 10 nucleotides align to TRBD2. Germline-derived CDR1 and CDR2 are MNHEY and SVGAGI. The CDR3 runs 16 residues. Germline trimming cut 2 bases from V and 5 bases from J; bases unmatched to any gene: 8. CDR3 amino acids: CASSYLRAGGPETQYF. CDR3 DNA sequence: TGTGCCAGCAGTTACCTCAGAGCGGGGGGGCCGGAGACCCAGTACTTC.

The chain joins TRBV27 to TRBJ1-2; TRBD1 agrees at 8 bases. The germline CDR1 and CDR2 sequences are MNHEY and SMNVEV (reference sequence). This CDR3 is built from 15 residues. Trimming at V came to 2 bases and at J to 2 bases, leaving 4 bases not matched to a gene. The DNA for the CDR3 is TGTGCCAGCAGTTTAGGGACAGGCCTAAACTATGGCTACACCTTC. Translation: CASSLGTGLNYGYTF.

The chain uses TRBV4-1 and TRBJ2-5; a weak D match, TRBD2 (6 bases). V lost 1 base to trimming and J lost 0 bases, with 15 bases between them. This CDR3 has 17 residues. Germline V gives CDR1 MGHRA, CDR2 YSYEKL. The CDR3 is CASSQVGGPSYQETQYF. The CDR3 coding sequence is TGCGCCAGCAGCCAAGTGGGGGGACCCTCGTACCAAGAGACCCAGTACTTC.

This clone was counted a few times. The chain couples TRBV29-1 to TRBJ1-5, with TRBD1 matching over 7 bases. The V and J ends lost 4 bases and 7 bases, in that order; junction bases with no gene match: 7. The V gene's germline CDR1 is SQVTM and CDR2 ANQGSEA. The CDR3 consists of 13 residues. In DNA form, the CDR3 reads TGCAGCGTTGTAGAGACAGGGAAACAGCCCCAGCATTTT. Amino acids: CSVVETGKQPQHF. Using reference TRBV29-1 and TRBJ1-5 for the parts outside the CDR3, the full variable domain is SAVISQKPSRDICQRGTSLTIQCQVDSQVTMMFWYRQQPGQSLTLIATANQGSEATYESGFVIDKFPISRPNLTFSTLTVSNMSPEDSSIYLCSVVETGKQPQHFGDGTRLSIL.

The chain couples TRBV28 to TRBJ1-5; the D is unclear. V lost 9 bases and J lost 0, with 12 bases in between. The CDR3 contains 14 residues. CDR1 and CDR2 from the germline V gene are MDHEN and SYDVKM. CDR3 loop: CASWTDPSNQPQHF. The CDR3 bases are TGTGCCAGTTGGACTGACCCTAGCAATCAGCCCCAGCATTTT.

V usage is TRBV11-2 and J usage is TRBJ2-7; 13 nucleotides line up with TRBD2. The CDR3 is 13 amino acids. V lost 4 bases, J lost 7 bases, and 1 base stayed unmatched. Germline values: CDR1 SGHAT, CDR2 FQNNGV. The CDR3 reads CASSSGLAGEQYF. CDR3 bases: TGTGCCAGCAGCTCGGGACTAGCGGGGGAGCAGTACTTC.

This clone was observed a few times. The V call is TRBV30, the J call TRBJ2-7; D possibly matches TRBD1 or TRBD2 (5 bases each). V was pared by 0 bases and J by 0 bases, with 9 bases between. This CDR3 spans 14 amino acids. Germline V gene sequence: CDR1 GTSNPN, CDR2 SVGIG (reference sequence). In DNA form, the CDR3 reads TGTGCCTGGAGTGTCGGGGCTAACTCCTACGAGCAGTACTTC. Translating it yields CAWSVGANSYEQYF.

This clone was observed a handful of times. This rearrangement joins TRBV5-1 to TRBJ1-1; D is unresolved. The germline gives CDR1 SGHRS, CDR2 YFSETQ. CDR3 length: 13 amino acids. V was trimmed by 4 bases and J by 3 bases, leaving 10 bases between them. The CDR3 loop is CASSEAQYTEAFF. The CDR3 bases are TGCGCCAGCAGCGAAGCACAGTACACTGAAGCTTTCTTT.

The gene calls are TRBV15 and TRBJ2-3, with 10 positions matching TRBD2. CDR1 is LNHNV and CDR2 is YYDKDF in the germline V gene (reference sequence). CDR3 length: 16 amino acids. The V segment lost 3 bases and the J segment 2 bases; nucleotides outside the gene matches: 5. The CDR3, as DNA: TGTGCCACCAGCAGGGCTAGCGGGGGATACACAGATACGCAGTATTTT. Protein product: CATSRASGGYTDTQYF.

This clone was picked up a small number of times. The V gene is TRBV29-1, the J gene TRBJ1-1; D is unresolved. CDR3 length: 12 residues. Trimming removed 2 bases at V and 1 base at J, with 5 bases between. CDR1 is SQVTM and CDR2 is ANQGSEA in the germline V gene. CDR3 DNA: TGCAGCGTTGAACAGGCGAACACTGAAGCTTTCTTT. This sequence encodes CSVEQANTEAFF.

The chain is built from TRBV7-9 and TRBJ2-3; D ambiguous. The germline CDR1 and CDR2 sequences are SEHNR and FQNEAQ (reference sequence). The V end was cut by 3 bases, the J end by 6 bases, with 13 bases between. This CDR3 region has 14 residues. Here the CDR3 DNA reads TGTGCCAGCAGCTTGTCCCAGAACGTGGATACGCAGTATTTT. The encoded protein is CASSLSQNVDTQYF.

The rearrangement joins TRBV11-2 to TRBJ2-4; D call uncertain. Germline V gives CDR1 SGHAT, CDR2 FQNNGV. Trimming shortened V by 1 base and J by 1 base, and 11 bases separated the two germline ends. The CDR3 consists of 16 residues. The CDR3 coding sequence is TGTGCCAGCAGCTTAGGGTCCCTGGGGGCCAAAAACATTCAGTACTTC. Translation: CASSLGSLGAKNIQYF.

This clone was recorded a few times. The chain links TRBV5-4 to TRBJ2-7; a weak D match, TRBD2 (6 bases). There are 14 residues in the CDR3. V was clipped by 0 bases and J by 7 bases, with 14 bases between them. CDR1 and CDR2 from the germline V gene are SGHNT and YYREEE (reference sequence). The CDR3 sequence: CASSLAGTAGEQYF. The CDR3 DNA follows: TGTGCCAGCAGCTTGGCGGGGACCGCGGGGGAGCAGTACTTC.

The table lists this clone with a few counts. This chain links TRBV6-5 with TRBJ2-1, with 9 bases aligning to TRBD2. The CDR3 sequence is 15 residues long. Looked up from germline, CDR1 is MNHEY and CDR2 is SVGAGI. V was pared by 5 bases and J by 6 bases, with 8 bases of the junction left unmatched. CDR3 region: CASSTGLAVVNEQFF. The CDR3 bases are TGTGCCAGCAGTACGGGACTAGCCGTCGTCAATGAGCAGTTCTTC.

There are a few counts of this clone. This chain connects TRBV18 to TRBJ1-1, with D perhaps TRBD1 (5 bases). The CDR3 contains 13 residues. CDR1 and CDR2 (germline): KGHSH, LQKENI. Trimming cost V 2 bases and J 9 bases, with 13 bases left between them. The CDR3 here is CASSPAGLGQAFF. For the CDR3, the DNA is TGTGCCAGCTCACCAGCAGGGCTCGGTCAAGCTTTCTTT.

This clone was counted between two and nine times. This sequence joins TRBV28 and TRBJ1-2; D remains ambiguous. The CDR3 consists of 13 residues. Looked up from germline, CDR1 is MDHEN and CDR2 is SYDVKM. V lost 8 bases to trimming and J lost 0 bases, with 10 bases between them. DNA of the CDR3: TGTGCCAGCGCCCTGGCATCTAACTATGGCTACACCTTC. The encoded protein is CASALASNYGYTF.

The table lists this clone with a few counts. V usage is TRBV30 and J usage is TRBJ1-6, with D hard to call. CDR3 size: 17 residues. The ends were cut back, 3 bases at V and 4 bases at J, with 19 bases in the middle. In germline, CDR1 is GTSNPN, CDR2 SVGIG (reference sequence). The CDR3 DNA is TGTGCCTGGAGAGGTGCCGGTTTTAAAGATTATAATTCACCCCTCCACTTT. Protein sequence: CAWRGAGFKDYNSPLHF.

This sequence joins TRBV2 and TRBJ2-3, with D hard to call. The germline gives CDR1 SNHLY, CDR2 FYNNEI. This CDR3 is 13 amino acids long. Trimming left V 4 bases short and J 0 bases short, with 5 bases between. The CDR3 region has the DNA TGTGCCAGCAGTGTCAGGAGCACAGATACGCAGTATTTT. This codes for CASSVRSTDTQYF.

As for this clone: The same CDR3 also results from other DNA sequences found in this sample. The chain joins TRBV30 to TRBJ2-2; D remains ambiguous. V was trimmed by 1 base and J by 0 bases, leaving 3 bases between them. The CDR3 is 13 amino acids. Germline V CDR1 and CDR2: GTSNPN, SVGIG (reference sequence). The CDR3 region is CAWSGANTGELFF. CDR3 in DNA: TGTGCCTGGAGTGGCGCGAACACCGGGGAGCTGTTTTTT.

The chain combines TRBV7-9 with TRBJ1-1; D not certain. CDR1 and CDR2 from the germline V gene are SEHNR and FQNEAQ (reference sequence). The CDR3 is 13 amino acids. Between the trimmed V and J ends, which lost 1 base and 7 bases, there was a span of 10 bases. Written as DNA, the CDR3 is TGTGCCAGCAGCTTAGATTTACAGCTTGAAGCTTTCTTT. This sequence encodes CASSLDLQLEAFF. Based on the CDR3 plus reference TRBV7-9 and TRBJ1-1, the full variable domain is DTGVSQNPRHKITKRGQNVTFRCDPISEHNRLYWYRQTLGQGPEFLTYFQNEAQLEKSRLLSDRFSAERPKGSFSTLEIQRTEQGDSAMYLCASSLDLQLEAFFGQGTRLTVV.

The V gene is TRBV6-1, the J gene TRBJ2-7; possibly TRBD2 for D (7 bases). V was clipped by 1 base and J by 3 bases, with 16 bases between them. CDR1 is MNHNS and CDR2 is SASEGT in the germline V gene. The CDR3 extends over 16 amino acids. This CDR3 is CASSEEGGTPLYEQYF. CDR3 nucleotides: TGTGCCAGCAGTGAAGAGGGGGGGACCCCCCTCTACGAGCAGTACTTC.

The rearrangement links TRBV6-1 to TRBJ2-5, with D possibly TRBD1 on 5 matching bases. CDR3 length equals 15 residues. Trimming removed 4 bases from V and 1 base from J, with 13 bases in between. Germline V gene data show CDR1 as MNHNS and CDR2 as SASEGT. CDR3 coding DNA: TGTGCCAGCAGTGTATATGCAGGGCCCCAAGAGACCCAGTACTTC. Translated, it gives CASSVYAGPQETQYF.